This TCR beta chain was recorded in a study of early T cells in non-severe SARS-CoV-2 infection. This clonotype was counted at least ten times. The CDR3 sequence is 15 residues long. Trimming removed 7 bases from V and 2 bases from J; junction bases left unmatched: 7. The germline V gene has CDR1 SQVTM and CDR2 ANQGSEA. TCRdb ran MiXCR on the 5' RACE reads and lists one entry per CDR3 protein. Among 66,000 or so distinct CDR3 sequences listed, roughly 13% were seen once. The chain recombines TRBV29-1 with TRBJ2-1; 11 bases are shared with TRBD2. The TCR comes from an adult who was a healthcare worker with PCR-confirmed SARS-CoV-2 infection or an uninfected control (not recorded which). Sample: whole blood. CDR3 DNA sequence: TGCAGCGCTGGGACGACTAGCGGGGCCTACAATGAGCAGTTCTTC. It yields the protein CSAGTTSGAYNEQFF.